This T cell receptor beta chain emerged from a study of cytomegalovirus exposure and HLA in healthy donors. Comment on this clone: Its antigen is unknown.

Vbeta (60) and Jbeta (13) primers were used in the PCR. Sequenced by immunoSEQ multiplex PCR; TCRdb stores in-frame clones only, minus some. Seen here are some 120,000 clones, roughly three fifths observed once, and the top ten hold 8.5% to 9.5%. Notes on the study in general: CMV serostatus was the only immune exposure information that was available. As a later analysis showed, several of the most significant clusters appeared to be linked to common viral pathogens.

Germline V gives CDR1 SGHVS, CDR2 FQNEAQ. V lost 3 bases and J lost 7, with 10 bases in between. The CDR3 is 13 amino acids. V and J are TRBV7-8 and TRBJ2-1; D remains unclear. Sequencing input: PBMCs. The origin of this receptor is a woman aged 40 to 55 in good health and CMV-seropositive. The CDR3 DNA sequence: TGTGCCAGCAGCTTCCTCCTAATAAATGAGCAGTTCTTC. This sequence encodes CASSFLLINEQFF.